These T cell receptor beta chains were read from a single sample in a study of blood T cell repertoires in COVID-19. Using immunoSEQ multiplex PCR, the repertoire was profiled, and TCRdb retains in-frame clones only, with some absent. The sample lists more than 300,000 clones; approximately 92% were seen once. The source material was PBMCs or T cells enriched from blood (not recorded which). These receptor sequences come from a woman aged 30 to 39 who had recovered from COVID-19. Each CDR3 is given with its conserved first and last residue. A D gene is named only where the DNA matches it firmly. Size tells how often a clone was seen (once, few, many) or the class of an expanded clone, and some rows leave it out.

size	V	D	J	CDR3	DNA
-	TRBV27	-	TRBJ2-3	CASSRRRDTTTDTQYF	TGTGCCAGCAGTCGCCGCCGGGACACCACCACAGATACGCAGTATTTT
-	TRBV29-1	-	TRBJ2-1	CRASGDWDNEQFF	TGCCGCGCCAGCGGAGACTGGGACAATGAGCAGTTCTTC
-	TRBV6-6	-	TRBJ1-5	CASSPPHRESSQHF	TGTGCCAGCAGCCCCCCCCATAGGGAGTCTTCCCAGCATTTT
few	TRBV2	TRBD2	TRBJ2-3	CASSRRSLAGGSDTQYF	TGTGCCAGCAGCCGAAGATCACTAGCGGGAGGGTCAGATACGCAGTATTTT
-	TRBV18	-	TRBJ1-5	CASSRQYDQPQHF	TGTGCCAGCTCACGGCAGTACGATCAGCCCCAGCATTTT
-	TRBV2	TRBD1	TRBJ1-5	CASRPTGSGQPQHF	TGTGCCAGCAGGCCGACAGGGTCAGGGCAGCCCCAGCATTTT
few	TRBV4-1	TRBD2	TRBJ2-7	CASSAKIRLAGYEQYF	TGCGCCAGCAGCGCCAAGATCCGATTAGCGGGCTACGAGCAGTACTTC
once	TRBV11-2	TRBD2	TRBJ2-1	CASSSLLAGTYNEQFF	TGTGCCAGCAGCTCCCTACTAGCGGGGACCTACAATGAGCAGTTCTTC
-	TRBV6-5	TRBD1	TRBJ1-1	CASSYSYTGGTEAFF	TGTGCCAGCAGTTACTCCTACACAGGGGGCACTGAAGCTTTCTTT
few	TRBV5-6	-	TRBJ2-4	CASSFSRLNKNIQYF	TGTGCCAGCAGCTTCTCCAGACTCAATAAAAACATTCAGTACTTC
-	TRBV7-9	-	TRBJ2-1	CASSTFYQGGNEQFF	TGTGCCAGCAGCACCTTTTACCAGGGGGGCAATGAGCAGTTCTTC
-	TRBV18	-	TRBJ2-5	CASSPPAGTQETQYF	TGTGCCAGCTCACCACCGGCAGGGACACAAGAGACCCAGTACTTC
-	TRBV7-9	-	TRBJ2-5	CASSLATGQETQYF	TGTGCCAGCAGCTTAGCAACAGGGCAAGAGACCCAGTACTTC
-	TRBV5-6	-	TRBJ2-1	CASSLGTTYEQFF	TGTGCCAGCAGCTTGGGGACTACTTATGAGCAGTTCTTC
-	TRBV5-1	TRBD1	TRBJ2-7	CASSPWTGSYEQYF	TGCGCCAGCAGCCCCTGGACAGGGTCCTACGAGCAGTACTTC
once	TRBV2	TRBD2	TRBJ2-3	CASSASSGQGNTQYF	TGTGCCAGCAGCGCCTCTAGCGGCCAAGGAAATACGCAGTATTTT
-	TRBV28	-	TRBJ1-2	CASRPGALSLDGYTF	TGTGCCAGCCGGCCAGGGGCCCTTTCCTTAGATGGCTACACCTTC
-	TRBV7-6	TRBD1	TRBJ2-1	CASSFRDRGVYYNEQFF	TGTGCCAGCAGCTTCCGGGACAGGGGCGTATACTACAATGAGCAGTTCTTC
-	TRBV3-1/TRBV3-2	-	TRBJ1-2	CASSQVRDYTF	TGTGCCAGCAGCCAGGTCCGGGACTACACCTTC
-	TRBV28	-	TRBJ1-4	CASSLRRITTNEKLFF	TGTGCCAGCAGTTTGAGGCGGATAACAACTAATGAAAAACTGTTTTTT
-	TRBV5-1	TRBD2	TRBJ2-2	CASSLGWEGAGELFF	TGCGCCAGCAGCTTGGGCTGGGAGGGCGCCGGGGAGCTGTTTTTT
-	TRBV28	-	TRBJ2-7	CASTRGMGYEQYF	TGTGCCAGCACCAGGGGTATGGGCTACGAGCAGTACTTC
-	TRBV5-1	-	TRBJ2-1	CASSLTQASSYNEQFF	TGCGCCAGCAGCTTGACGCAGGCAAGCTCCTACAATGAGCAGTTCTTC
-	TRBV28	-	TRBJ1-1	CASSPAGVGGTEAFF	TGTGCCAGCAGTCCCGCGGGGGTTGGGGGCACTGAAGCTTTCTTT
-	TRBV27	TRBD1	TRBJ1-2	CASSPRGLDGYTF	TGTGCCAGCAGTCCCAGGGGGCTAGATGGCTACACCTTC
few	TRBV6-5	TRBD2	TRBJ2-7	CASMERGGTYEQYF	TGTGCCAGCATGGAGCGGGGAGGCACCTACGAGCAGTACTTC
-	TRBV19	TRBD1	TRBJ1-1	CASRAGTGYTEAFF	TGTGCCAGTAGGGCCGGGACAGGGTACACTGAAGCTTTCTTT
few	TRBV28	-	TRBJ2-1	CASSPPIRVRGGEQFF	TGTGCCAGCAGTCCCCCCATCCGGGTCCGCGGCGGTGAGCAGTTCTTC
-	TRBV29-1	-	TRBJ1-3	CSVHGDTIYF	TGCAGCGTTCACGGGGACACCATATATTTT
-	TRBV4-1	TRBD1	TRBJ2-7	CASSRIGQGAIYEQYF	TGCGCCAGCAGCCGGATCGGACAGGGGGCCATCTACGAGCAGTACTTC
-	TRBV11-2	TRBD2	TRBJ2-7	CASSLRTSGGPKPYEQYF	TGTGCCAGCAGCTTACGGACTAGCGGGGGGCCGAAACCCTACGAGCAGTACTTC
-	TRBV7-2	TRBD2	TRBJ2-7	CASSSPGGVTYEQYF	TGTGCCAGCAGCTCGCCCGGGGGGGTCACCTACGAGCAGTACTTC
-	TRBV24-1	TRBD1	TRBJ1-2	CATSDAGGSSGYTF	TGTGCCACCAGTGACGCAGGGGGCAGTAGTGGCTACACCTTC
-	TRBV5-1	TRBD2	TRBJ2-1	CASSWTSDGEQFF	TGCGCCAGCAGCTGGACTAGCGACGGTGAGCAGTTCTTC
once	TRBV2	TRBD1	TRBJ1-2	CASRWTGEGYTF	TGTGCCAGCAGATGGACAGGGGAAGGCTACACCTTC
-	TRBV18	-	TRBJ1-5	CASSPPGSSRRNQPQHF	TGTGCCAGCTCACCACCGGGCTCCTCTCGGCGCAATCAGCCCCAGCATTTT
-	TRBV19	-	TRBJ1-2	CASSKLGYGYTF	TGTGCCAGTAGTAAGCTCGGTTATGGCTACACCTTC
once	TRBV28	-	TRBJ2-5	CASSSSTGTQETQYF	TGTGCCAGCAGTTCGTCTACAGGGACCCAAGAGACCCAGTACTTC
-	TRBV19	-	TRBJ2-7	CASSNPWRRGSSYEQYF	TGTGCCAGTAGCAACCCTTGGAGACGGGGGAGCTCCTACGAGCAGTACTTC
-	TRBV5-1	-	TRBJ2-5	CASSLLFSGETQYF	TGCGCCAGCAGCCTCTTGTTTTCGGGAGAGACCCAGTACTTC
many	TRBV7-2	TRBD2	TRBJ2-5	CASSEPSGGGWGETQYF	TGTGCCAGCAGCGAGCCTAGCGGGGGGGGATGGGGAGAGACCCAGTACTTC
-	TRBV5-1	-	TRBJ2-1	CASSLRGLEPNEQFF	TGCGCCAGCAGCTTGAGGGGGTTGGAGCCCAATGAGCAGTTCTTC
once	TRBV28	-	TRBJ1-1	CASSYAGTNTEAFF	TGTGCCAGCAGTTACGCAGGGACTAACACTGAAGCTTTCTTT
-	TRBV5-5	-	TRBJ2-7	CASSSNYEQYF	TGTGCCAGCAGCTCTAACTACGAGCAGTACTTC
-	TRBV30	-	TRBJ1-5	CAWSLYSSSNQPQHF	TGTGCCTGGAGTTTGTACAGTAGTTCTAATCAGCCCCAGCATTTT
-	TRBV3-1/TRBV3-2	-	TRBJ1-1	CASSQPAGTEAFF	TGTGCCAGCAGCCAACCCGCCGGGACTGAAGCTTTCTTT
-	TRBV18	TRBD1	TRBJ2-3	CASSPRGQGALITDTQYF	TGTGCCAGCTCACCACGAGGACAGGGGGCGTTGATCACAGATACGCAGTATTTT
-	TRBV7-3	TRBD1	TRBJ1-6	CASSFSGTGVLSPLHF	TGTGCCAGCAGTTTCTCCGGGACAGGGGTTCTTTCACCCCTCCACTTT
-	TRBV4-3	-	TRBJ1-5	CASSQDPGQPQHF	TGCGCCAGCAGCCAAGACCCGGGACAGCCCCAGCATTTT
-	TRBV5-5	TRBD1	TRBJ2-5	CASSHNYRGSGETQYF	TGTGCCAGCAGCCACAATTACAGGGGATCAGGAGAGACCCAGTACTTC
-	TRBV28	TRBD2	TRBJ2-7	CASSLLGGEDVHEQYF	TGTGCCAGCAGTTTATTGGGGGGGGAAGACGTCCACGAGCAGTACTTC
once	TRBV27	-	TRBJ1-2	CASRPTGNYGYTF	TGTGCCAGCAGGCCTACAGGGAACTATGGCTACACCTTC
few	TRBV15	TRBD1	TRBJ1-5	CATRQGSDQPQHF	TGTGCCACCCGACAGGGATCAGATCAGCCCCAGCATTTT
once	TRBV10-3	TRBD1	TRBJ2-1	CAIDRGGDEQFF	TGTGCCATCGACAGGGGGGGGGATGAGCAGTTCTTC
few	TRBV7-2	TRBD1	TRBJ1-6	CASSFTGTGNYNSPLHF	TGTGCCAGCAGCTTCACCGGGACAGGGAACTATAATTCACCCCTCCACTTT
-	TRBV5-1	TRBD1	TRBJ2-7	CASSSGQLTPGLYEQYF	TGCGCCAGCAGCTCGGGACAGCTCACCCCGGGTCTCTACGAGCAGTACTTC
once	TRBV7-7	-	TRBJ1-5	CASSKVRSHALDSNQPQHF	TGTGCTAGCTCCAAAGTTCGGAGCCACGCTTTGGATAGCAATCAGCCCCAGCATTTT
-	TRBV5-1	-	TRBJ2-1	CASSLVAGEKTLQFF	TGCGCCAGCAGCTTGGTGGCAGGCGAAAAGACCTTACAGTTCTTC
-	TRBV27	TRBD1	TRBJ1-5	CASSLGQGGGWPQHF	TGTGCCAGCAGTTTAGGACAGGGAGGGGGGTGGCCCCAGCATTTT
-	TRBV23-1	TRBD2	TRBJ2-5	CASSEAAGHCGTSGIQETQYF	TGCGCCAGCAGTGAAGCGGCGGGACACTGCGGGACTAGCGGGATTCAAGAGACCCAGTACTTC